The next 14 T cell receptor beta chains were all read from a single sample in a study of cytomegalovirus exposure and HLA in healthy donors. Primers for the PCR totalled 60 Vbeta and 13 Jbeta. Libraries were prepared by immunoSEQ multiplex PCR; TCRdb keeps only in-frame clonotypes and omits some of them. Altogether some 130,000 clones are present, more than 60% being singletons, with the ten largest covering around 9.1%. The sequencing sample was made of PBMCs. These receptors were taken from a woman in her forties or fifties in good health and CMV-seropositive.

As concerns this clone: Other DNA sequences in this specimen translate into the identical CDR3. The chain couples TRBV5-1 to TRBJ2-5; 12 bases are a match to TRBD2. The CDR3 runs to 16 residues. Trimming at V came to 4 bases and at J to 1 base, leaving 5 bases not matched to a gene. The V gene's germline CDR1 is SGHRS and CDR2 YFSETQ. CDR3 bases: TGCGCCAGCAGCCCGGGACTAGCGGGTGGCCAAGAGACCCAGTACTTC. The encoded protein is CASSPGLAGGQETQYF.

As DNA, the CDR3 is TGTGCCAGCTCCCTAGCGGGGGGTACCAGCACAGATACGCAGTATTTT. Translation gives CASSLAGGTSTDTQYF. The gene calls are TRBV18 and TRBJ2-3, with 11 nucleotides matching TRBD2. The CDR3 sequence is 16 residues long. The V segment lost 6 bases and the J segment 0 bases; nucleotides outside the gene matches: 5. Germline loops: CDR1 KGHSH, CDR2 LQKENI. Based on the CDR3 plus reference TRBV18 and TRBJ2-3, the full variable domain is NAGVMQNPRHLVRRRGQEARLRCSPMKGHSHVYWYRQLPEEGLKFMVYLQKENIIDESGMPKERFSAEFPKEGPSILRIQQVVRGDSAAYFCASSLAGGTSTDTQYFGPGTRLTVL.

The chain links TRBV7-3 to TRBJ2-1; 10 bases align to TRBD1. Germline V gene sequence: CDR1 SGHTA, CDR2 FQGTGA. V dropped 4 bases and J dropped 5; count of bases not matched to a gene: 2. The CDR3 totals 14 residues. CDR3 DNA: TGTGCCAGCAGCTCGGGACAGGGGCACAATGAGCAGTTCTTC. Amino acids: CASSSGQGHNEQFF.

The chain carries TRBV6-1 and TRBJ1-2, with 7 bases that match TRBD1. Germline CDR1 reads MNHNS; CDR2 reads SASEGT. The CDR3 totals 14 residues. V was clipped by 5 bases and J by 4 bases; unmatched bases: 7. The CDR3 DNA is TGTGCCAGCAGTTCAGGGGGACAGCTCTATGGCTACACCTTC. Its protein is CASSSGGQLYGYTF.

The chain joins TRBV6-1 to TRBJ1-2; D may be TRBD1 (5 bases). The V end lost 4 bases, the J end lost 0 bases, and 9 bases lay between the germline ends. Germline-derived CDR1 and CDR2 are MNHNS and SASEGT. CDR3 size: 14 residues. This chain's CDR3 is CASSVQGANYGYTF. The DNA for the CDR3 is TGTGCCAGCAGTGTCCAAGGGGCTAACTATGGCTACACCTTC.

This clone was seen just once. This chain connects TRBV14 to TRBJ2-5, with a weak D call TRBD1 (6 bases). This CDR3 is built from 15 residues. The germline V and J ends were trimmed by 3 bases and 0 bases, with 11 bases remaining between them. The germline V gene has CDR1 SGHDN and CDR2 FVKESK. The CDR3 DNA reads TGTGCCAGCAGCCACCTCGGGACAAACCAAGAGACCCAGTACTTC. This encodes CASSHLGTNQETQYF.

The rearrangement joins TRBV2 to TRBJ2-1, with 9 nucleotides matching TRBD1. This CDR3 is built from 14 residues. V lost 6 bases, J lost 6 bases, and 6 bases stayed unmatched. CDR1 and CDR2 from the germline V gene are SNHLY and FYNNEI. Written as DNA, the CDR3 is TGTGCCAGCAGAGCCGGGACAGGGATCAATGAGCAGTTCTTC. It specifies CASRAGTGINEQFF.

As for this clone: The junction and the germline gene differ at one end; a read error may be behind it. The chain combines TRBV4-3 with TRBJ1-2, with 10 bases identical to TRBD1. The germline CDR1 and CDR2 sequences are LGHNA and YSLEER. CDR3 size: 16 residues. The CDR3 loop is CASGQSGTGVNYGYTF. The CDR3 DNA reads TGCGCCAGCGGCCAGTCAGGGACAGGGGTTAACTATGGCTACACCTTC.

This clone showed up just a few times. The V call is TRBV6-1, the J call TRBJ2-1; 9 bases match TRBD2. There are 15 residues in the CDR3. CDR1 and CDR2 (germline): MNHNS, SASEGT. J was trimmed by 3 bases and V by 4 bases; bases with no gene match: 4. CDR3 amino acids: CASSGASGDYNEQFF. The CDR3 DNA sequence: TGTGCCAGCAGTGGGGCTAGCGGGGACTACAATGAGCAGTTCTTC.

This rearrangement joins TRBV5-1 to TRBJ1-1, with 9 bases that match TRBD1. This CDR3 region has 16 residues. The V and J ends lost 4 bases and 1 base, in that order; junction bases with no gene match: 8. In germline, CDR1 is SGHRS, CDR2 YFSETQ. The CDR3 nucleotides read TGCGCCAGCAGCCTGCGGACAGGGGAGGAGAACACTGAAGCTTTCTTT. This encodes CASSLRTGEENTEAFF.

The chain couples TRBV2 to TRBJ1-5; D is possibly TRBD1 (5 bases). Trimming removed 1 base from V and 6 bases from J, with 10 bases in between. Germline CDR1 reads SNHLY; CDR2 reads FYNNEI. This CDR3 is built from 14 residues. CDR3 sequence: CASSEEQAAQPQHF. CDR3 DNA sequence: TGTGCCAGCAGTGAAGAACAGGCCGCTCAGCCCCAGCATTTT.

The chain has TRBV4-1 and TRBJ2-1; TRBD2 might be the D (5 bases). Germline loops: CDR1 MGHRA, CDR2 YSYEKL. This CDR3 has 14 residues. Between the trimmed V and J ends, which lost 4 bases and 5 bases, there was a span of 12 bases. The CDR3, as DNA: TGCGCCAGCAGCCCTCGGGATCGAAACAATGAGCAGTTCTTC. It encodes CASSPRDRNNEQFF.

This chain joins TRBV27 and TRBJ2-7; a possible D gene is TRBD1 (6 bases). Germline CDR1 is MNHEY and CDR2 is SMNVEV (reference sequence). This CDR3 spans 15 amino acids. V lost 3 bases, J lost 0 bases, and 12 bases lay in between. The CDR3 is CASSFLGASSYEQYF. The CDR3 DNA follows: TGTGCCAGCAGTTTTCTGGGGGCTAGCTCCTACGAGCAGTACTTC.

The chain carries TRBV7-3 and TRBJ1-1; D is ambiguous. This CDR3 is built from 15 residues. Germline CDR1 SGHTA, CDR2 FQGTGA. The germline V and J ends were trimmed by 5 bases and 7 bases, with 20 bases remaining between them. The CDR3 DNA reads as TGTGCCAGCAGCCAAGCCATAGCGGGTCGGATTGAAGCTTTCTTT. This encodes CASSQAIAGRIEAFF.